These T cell receptor beta chains were read from a single sample in a study of blood T cells in healthy people across ages. One entry per CDR3 protein, called by TCRdb with MiXCR from the 5' RACE reads. This table has just under 550,000 distinct CDR3 sequences, around 24% appearing once. These data are also associated with another study on T cells of mothers and their children.

The sequenced sample was blood. These TCRs come from a boy aged 5-17 years in good health. Both conserved end residues are part of each CDR3. D genes are given only for firm matches. For some rows the clone size is stated as once, few or many, or as a class when expanded; others skip it.

TRBD1,TRBJ1-2,TRBV5-6,few,CASSRGQGRLNYGYTF,TGTGCCAGCAGCCGCGGACAGGGGCGACTAAACTATGGCTACACCTTC
NA,TRBJ2-1,TRBV29-1,few,CSVLGNEQFF,TGCAGCGTTCTCGGCAATGAGCAGTTCTTC
TRBD1,TRBJ1-6,TRBV10-3,few,CAISPTGSSYNSPLHF,TGTGCCATCAGCCCGACAGGGTCCTCCTATAATTCACCCCTCCACTTT
TRBD2,TRBJ2-1,TRBV28,few,CASRLGVLAEDNEQFF,TGTGCCAGCAGGCTAGGGGTGCTAGCGGAGGACAATGAGCAGTTCTTC
TRBD2,TRBJ2-2,TRBV2,few,CASSVASGVNTGELFF,TGTGCCAGCAGTGTGGCTAGCGGGGTTAACACCGGGGAGCTGTTTTTT
TRBD1,TRBJ1-5,TRBV5-4,NA,CASSQQGGSQPQHF,TGTGCCAGCAGCCAACAGGGGGGTAGTCAGCCCCAGCATTTT
NA,TRBJ1-2,TRBV10-3,few,CAISEQGYDYGYTF,TGTGCCATCAGTGAACAAGGCTACGACTATGGCTACACCTTC
TRBD1,TRBJ2-2,TRBV27,NA,CASSFIPTGANTGELFF,TGTGCCAGCAGTTTCATACCCACAGGGGCTAACACCGGGGAGCTGTTTTTT
NA,TRBJ1-1,TRBV27,once,CASSFGGQRDTEAFF,TGTGCCAGCAGTTTTGGGGGGCAGAGAGACACTGAAGCTTTCTTT
NA,TRBJ2-5,TRBV27,few,CASSLWTAGLGETQYF,TGTGCCAGCAGTTTATGGACAGCTGGTTTAGGAGAGACCCAGTACTTC
TRBD1,TRBJ2-2,TRBV27,few,CASSRTGRGGELFF,TGTGCCAGCAGCAGGACAGGGCGCGGCGGGGAGCTGTTTTTT
TRBD2,TRBJ2-7,TRBV5-1,NA,CASSLPTSGGNYEQYF,TGCGCCAGCAGCTTACCGACTAGCGGGGGGAACTACGAGCAGTACTTC
NA,TRBJ2-7,TRBV27,few,CASSLSTGPRAKYF,TGTGCCAGCAGTTTATCTACGGGACCCCGAGCGAAGTACTTC
NA,TRBJ1-1,TRBV2,NA,CASSEDRVSTEAFF,TGTGCCAGCAGTGAAGACCGCGTTTCGACGGAAGCTTTCTTT
NA,TRBJ2-5,TRBV9,many,CASSVEGGEETQYF,TGTGCCAGCAGCGTAGAAGGCGGGGAAGAGACCCAGTACTTC
NA,TRBJ2-4,TRBV18,NA,CASSIAQQGNIQYF,TGTGCCAGCTCAATTGCGCAACAAGGAAACATTCAGTACTTC
NA,TRBJ1-5,TRBV2,once,CASRYNQPQHF,TGTGCCAGCAGATATAATCAGCCCCAGCATTTT
TRBD2,TRBJ2-1,TRBV11-2,few,CASSLEGLGEVSGEQFF,TGTGCCAGCAGCTTAGAGGGACTAGGAGAGGTGTCGGGTGAGCAGTTCTTC
NA,TRBJ2-7,TRBV20-1,NA,CSARDPNSAPAPGEQYF,TGCAGTGCTAGAGATCCGAACAGTGCCCCAGCTCCTGGCGAGCAGTACTTC
NA,TRBJ1-1,TRBV6-6,NA,CASSYEAEGIGGQAFF,TGTGCCAGCAGTTATGAGGCAGAAGGGATCGGGGGACAAGCTTTCTTT
NA,TRBJ2-7,TRBV10-3,NA,CAITLEGSYEQYF,TGTGCCATCACTCTCGAAGGTTCCTACGAGCAGTACTTC
TRBD2,TRBJ2-3,TRBV4-3,NA,CASSQDLTSGGADTQYF,TGCGCCAGCAGCCAAGATCTGACTAGCGGGGGGGCGGATACGCAGTATTTT
NA,TRBJ2-7,TRBV10-3,few,CATGMGGRYEQYF,TGTGCCACTGGTATGGGGGGCAGATACGAGCAGTACTTC
NA,TRBJ2-6,TRBV6-2/TRBV6-3,few,CASRGGRGANVLTF,TGTGCCAGCAGGGGGGGTAGGGGGGCCAACGTCCTGACTTTC
NA,TRBJ1-5,TRBV27,NA,CASSLVVNQPQHF,TGTGCCAGCAGTTTAGTTGTGAATCAGCCCCAGCATTTT
TRBD2,TRBJ2-3,TRBV20-1,once,CSAREAGRRDTQYF,TGCAGTGCTAGAGAAGCGGGGAGAAGAGATACGCAGTATTTT
TRBD2,TRBJ2-5,TRBV7-8,NA,CASTGERGAKQETQYF,TGTGCCAGCACCGGGGAGCGGGGGGCAAAACAAGAGACCCAGTACTTC
NA,TRBJ1-5,TRBV5-1,NA,CASSPLDSVNQPQHF,TGCGCCAGCAGCCCCTTGGACAGCGTCAATCAGCCCCAGCATTTT
NA,TRBJ2-2,TRBV4-2,NA,CASSPITGTFSTGELFF,TGTGCCAGCAGTCCTATAACCGGGACTTTTTCAACCGGGGAGCTGTTTTTT
TRBD1,TRBJ1-4,TRBV5-6,many,CASSKSDRGHVEKLFF,TGTGCCAGCAGCAAATCTGACAGGGGGCATGTTGAAAAACTGTTTTTT
NA,TRBJ1-1,TRBV12-3/TRBV12-4,few,CASGSTTDAEAFF,TGTGCCAGCGGGTCGACGACAGACGCTGAAGCTTTCTTT
NA,TRBJ2-7,TRBV4-3,few,CASSQVVQAISYEQYF,TGCGCCAGCAGCCAAGTCGTCCAGGCGATCTCCTACGAGCAGTACTTC
TRBD1,TRBJ1-1,TRBV20-1,NA,CSTRQGDTEAFF,TGCAGTACTAGACAGGGGGACACTGAAGCCTTCTTT
NA,TRBJ2-5,TRBV6-5,NA,CASSDGAVKTQYF,TGTGCCAGCAGTGACGGTGCTGTGAAGACCCAGTACTTC
TRBD1,TRBJ2-3,TRBV6-4,many,CASSDSQGADTQYF,TGTGCCAGCAGTGACTCGCAGGGGGCAGATACGCAGTATTTT
NA,TRBJ2-4,TRBV6-6,NA,CASSWAAGQTKNIQYF,TGTGCCAGCAGTTGGGCCGCGGGACAGACCAAAAACATTCAGTACTTC
NA,TRBJ2-2,TRBV25-1,few,CASSESARTGDTGELFF,TGTGCCAGCAGTGAATCGGCTCGCACGGGCGACACCGGGGAGCTGTTTTTT
NA,TRBJ1-5,TRBV6-6,few,CASSSWNQPQHF,TGTGCCAGCAGTTCTTGGAATCAGCCCCAGCATTTT
NA,TRBJ1-1,TRBV7-9,few,CASSEGAGTEAFF,TGTGCCAGCTCGGAAGGGGCCGGCACTGAAGCTTTCTTT
NA,TRBJ2-7,TRBV20-1,NA,CSASNLGHKYEQYF,TGCAGTGCTAGTAATTTGGGACATAAGTACGAGCAGTACTTC
NA,TRBJ2-7,TRBV5-1,NA,CASSLDRSDEQYF,TGCGCCAGCAGCTTGGATCGGTCAGACGAGCAGTACTTC
NA,TRBJ1-2,TRBV6-5,NA,CASRPELGWNYGYTF,TGTGCCAGCAGACCCGAGTTGGGCTGGAACTATGGCTACACCTTC
NA,TRBJ2-2,TRBV11-2,NA,CASSSAGFVLPGELFF,TGTGCCAGCAGCTCGGCGGGGTTTGTTTTACCCGGGGAGCTGTTTTTT
NA,TRBJ1-2,TRBV7-2,few,CASSLDPAGYTF,TGTGCCAGCAGCTTAGATCCCGCGGGCTACACCTTC
NA,TRBJ1-3,TRBV4-2,NA,CASSQERTRSGNTIYF,TGTGCCAGCAGCCAAGAACGGACCCGCTCTGGAAACACCATATATTTT
TRBD2,TRBJ2-3,TRBV9,few,CASSGTYLAGGTDTQYF,TGTGCCAGCAGCGGAACCTACCTAGCGGGAGGCACAGATACGCAGTATTTT
NA,TRBJ2-5,TRBV13,NA,CASSLAEVGQETQYF,TGTGCCAGCAGCTTAGCGGAAGTGGGGCAAGAGACCCAGTACTTC
TRBD2,TRBJ2-5,TRBV7-9,few,CASSLASSGELQETQYF,TGTGCCAGCAGCTTAGCCTCTAGCGGGGAGCTCCAAGAGACCCAGTACTTC
NA,TRBJ1-1,TRBV12-3/TRBV12-4,NA,CASSLDHNTEAFF,TGTGCCAGCAGTTTAGACCACAACACTGAAGCTTTCTTT